This entry describes one T cell receptor beta chain. What it recognizes is unknown. Vbeta (60) and Jbeta (13) primers were used in the PCR. Assay: immunoSEQ multiplex PCR; the TCRdb copy retains only in-frame clones and omits some. Of under 45,000 clones in the sample, about 80% were seen once. V was shortened by 6 bases and J by 5 bases, with 13 bases between the two germline ends. The CDR3 loop spans 13 amino acids. Germline-derived CDR1 and CDR2 are LNHDA and SQIVND (reference sequence). This specimen belongs to a study of cytomegalovirus exposure and HLA in healthy donors. General observations from the study: About 180 TCR beta chains were listed as cytomegalovirus-associated. A missense DCLRE1C variant was associated with V- and J-gene trimming of TCR beta chains in a later analysis, and an independent cohort replicated the association. Despite most TCR sequences being rare, some public TCRs occurred in many donors.

The sequencing sample was made of PBMCs. The clonotype was recovered from a man aged 30-40 years in good health and CMV-seronegative. This chain joins TRBV19 and TRBJ1-2; D is perhaps TRBD1 (5 bases). The CDR3 reads CASRKPRGYGYTF. Here the CDR3 DNA reads TGTGCCAGTAGGAAGCCACGGGGGTATGGCTACACCTTC.